This T cell receptor beta chain is from a study of human T cells and chemical hapten exposure. Per germline, CDR1 SGHAT and CDR2 FQDESV (reference sequence). V was clipped by 2 bases and J by 2 bases; unmatched bases: 2. The length of the CDR3 is 15 residues. This clonotype was seen a few times. Time point specified: healthy volunteer bleed at 2 weeks. Before extraction, the whole blood was not fractionated, and total RNA was taken from it. Using its own MiXCR run on the RACE reads, TCRdb lists one record per CDR3 protein. The sample includes just over 90,000 distinct CDR3 sequences, approximately 9% of them seen just once.

The TCR comes from a female donor in good health. Some clones in this sample may be carry-over from other donors' samples. The source material was whole blood. V usage is TRBV11-1 and J usage is TRBJ2-2; 7 bases fit TRBD1. The CDR3 nucleotides are TGTGCCAGCAGCTTAAACAGGGGAAACACCGGGGAGCTGTTTTTT. Amino acids: CASSLNRGNTGELFF.